Below, 25 T cell receptor beta chains from the same sample are listed, as sequenced in a study of blood T cell repertoires in COVID-19. The method was immunoSEQ multiplex PCR; TCRdb's version includes in-frame clones alone and lacks a portion of them. Of some 150,000 clones listed, more than 65% are singletons. Sequencing was carried out using peripheral blood. The receptors were gathered from a woman in her sixties or seventies with acute or convalescent COVID-19.

This chain joins TRBV24-1 and TRBJ1-1, with 7 bases fitting TRBD1. Germline loops: CDR1 KGHDR, CDR2 SFDVKD. The CDR3 has 15 amino acids. V shed 3 bases and J 1 base; nucleotides not matched to a gene: 4. CDR3 amino acids: CATSDDRQGNTEAFF. The CDR3 region has the DNA TGTGCCACCAGTGATGATAGACAGGGGAACACTGAAGCTTTCTTT.

The chain recombines TRBV28 with TRBJ1-5; no firm D call. Per germline, CDR1 MDHEN and CDR2 SYDVKM. This CDR3 contains 13 residues. Trimming stripped 6 bases from V and 0 bases from J, with 6 bases between. DNA of the CDR3: TGTGCCAGCAGGGAGACTAGCAATCAGCCCCAGCATTTT. Translation: CASRETSNQPQHF.

The genes are TRBV13 and TRBJ2-5; perhaps TRBD2 as D (7 bases). There are 15 residues in the CDR3. The germline V gene encodes CDR1 PRHDT and CDR2 FYEKMQ (reference sequence). V lost 1 base and J 1 base, leaving 10 bases between the germline ends. CDR3 sequence reads: CASSLEGGSQETQYF. In DNA, the CDR3 is TGTGCCAGCAGCTTAGAGGGGGGGAGCCAAGAGACCCAGTACTTC. The full variable domain, completed using reference TRBV13 and TRBJ2-5, is AAGVIQSPRHLIKEKRETATLKCYPIPRHDTVYWYQQGPGQDPQFLISFYEKMQSDKGSIPDRFSAQQFSDYHSELNMSSLELGDSALYFCASSLEGGSQETQYFGPGTRLLVL.

The chain carries TRBV27 and TRBJ1-4, with D tentatively TRBD1 (5 bases). Germline values: CDR1 MNHEY, CDR2 SMNVEV (reference sequence). CDR3 length: 14 residues. Trimming cost V 2 bases and J 7 bases, with 11 bases left between them. CDR3 in amino acids: CASSLRAGREKLFF. The CDR3 DNA reads TGTGCCAGCAGTTTACGGGCAGGGCGTGAAAAACTGTTTTTT.

The chain joins TRBV11-2 to TRBJ1-3, with D tentatively TRBD1 (6 bases). CDR1 is SGHAT and CDR2 is FQNNGV in the germline V gene. The V end was cut by 5 bases, the J end by 5 bases, with 22 bases between. The CDR3 consists of 17 residues. The CDR3 region has the DNA TGTGCCAGCAGCCCTTTGGACAGCTTTAAAATCCGAAACACCATATATTTT. It encodes CASSPLDSFKIRNTIYF.

The chain couples TRBV9 to TRBJ1-5, with D maybe TRBD1 (5 bases). This CDR3 region has 15 residues. Germline V CDR1 and CDR2: SGDLS, YYNGEE. V was trimmed by 0 bases and J by 4 bases, leaving 11 bases between them. CDR3 region: CASSVGTGGNQPQHF. CDR3 bases: TGTGCCAGCAGCGTAGGCACGGGGGGAAATCAGCCCCAGCATTTT.

V gene TRBV19 combines with J gene TRBJ1-2; D may be TRBD1 (6 bases). CDR3 length equals 12 residues. The germline CDR1 and CDR2 sequences are LNHDA and SQIVND (reference sequence). The germline V and J ends were trimmed by 8 bases and 5 bases, with 12 bases remaining between them. CDR3 nucleotides: TGTGCCAGTCGAGGGACACAATATGGCTACACCTTC. Residues: CASRGTQYGYTF.

The genes are TRBV15 and TRBJ1-6; no firm D call. Per the germline V gene, CDR1 is LNHNV and CDR2 is YYDKDF (reference sequence). Trimming took 6 bases from V and 3 from J, leaving 12 bases between them. This CDR3 comprises 15 residues. In DNA form, the CDR3 reads TGTGCCACCAGTGTTACCGGGGACTATAATTCACCCCTCCACTTT. As protein: CATSVTGDYNSPLHF.

This chain uses TRBV18 with TRBJ1-1, with D perhaps matching TRBD1 (5 bases). CDR3 length: 13 amino acids. CDR1 KGHSH and CDR2 LQKENI come from the germline V gene. With 2 bases removed from V and 1 base from J, the gap between germline ends came to 5 bases. The CDR3 loop is CASSPGANTEAFF. The CDR3 DNA is TGTGCCAGCTCACCAGGGGCGAACACTGAAGCTTTCTTT.

The chain employs TRBV20-1 and TRBJ2-5; D uncertain. Deletions cut 3 bases from V and 2 bases from J, with 4 bases between. Germline V gives CDR1 DFQATT, CDR2 SNEGSKA (reference sequence). The CDR3 is made up of 11 amino acids. The CDR3 loop is CSASLQETQYF. CDR3 nucleotides: TGCAGTGCTAGCCTACAAGAGACCCAGTACTTC.

This chain connects TRBV30 to TRBJ1-5; D gene ambiguous. The germline gives CDR1 GTSNPN, CDR2 SVGIG (reference sequence). This CDR3 is 14 amino acids long. V was trimmed by 0 bases and J by 0 bases, leaving 6 bases between them. CDR3 residues: CAWSVGLSNQPQHF. As DNA, the CDR3 is TGTGCCTGGAGTGTTGGACTTAGCAATCAGCCCCAGCATTTT.

The rearrangement uses TRBV25-1 and TRBJ1-1; 9 positions match TRBD1. Germline-derived CDR1 and CDR2 are MGHDK and SYGVNS. The CDR3 spans 16 residues. J was trimmed by 6 bases and V by 3 bases; bases with no gene match: 11. Here the CDR3 reads CASSDLTGGAGAEAFF. In DNA, the CDR3 is TGTGCCAGCAGTGACCTCACAGGGGGCGCGGGCGCTGAAGCTTTCTTT.

The V gene is TRBV19, the J gene TRBJ2-1; 10 bases agree with TRBD1. The CDR3 extends over 15 amino acids. With V trimmed by 7 bases and J by 6 bases, 9 bases remained unmatched. From germline, CDR1 is LNHDA and CDR2 SQIVND (reference sequence). CDR3 protein: CASKIDRGLFNEQFF. The CDR3 bases are TGTGCCAGTAAAATTGACAGGGGGCTCTTCAATGAGCAGTTCTTC.

V usage is TRBV6-2 or TRBV6-3 and J usage is TRBJ2-3; 7 bases map to TRBD1. V shed 0 bases and J 3 bases; nucleotides not matched to a gene: 6. The CDR3 totals 16 residues. CDR1 MNHEY and CDR2 SVGEGT come from the germline V gene. CDR3 coding DNA: TGTGCCAGCAGTTACTCCCCCAGGGGGATTACAGATACGCAGTATTTT. Its protein product is CASSYSPRGITDTQYF.

Details on this clone: Other DNA sequences in the same sample also yield this CDR3. The genes are TRBV28 and TRBJ1-1; D gene uncertain. V was clipped by 2 bases and J by 4 bases, with 5 bases between them. CDR1 and CDR2 (germline): MDHEN, SYDVKM. The CDR3 length is 12 residues. This CDR3 is CASSLRSTEAFF. The CDR3 coding sequence is TGTGCCAGCAGTTTAAGGAGCACTGAAGCTTTCTTT.

This clone was detected only a few times. V gene TRBV4-3 combines with J gene TRBJ1-3; D not certain. Germline assignment: CDR1 LGHNA and CDR2 YSLEER. Trimming cost V 5 bases and J 0 bases, with 14 bases left between them. The CDR3 is 16 residues long. CDR3 DNA sequence: TGCGCCAGCAGCACCCAACTTGCTTTCTCTGGAAACACCATATATTTT. Its translation is CASSTQLAFSGNTIYF.

This clone was seen a handful of times. V gene TRBV2 combines with J gene TRBJ2-2; D may be TRBD2 (5 bases). The CDR3 spans 15 residues. Per the germline V gene, CDR1 is SNHLY and CDR2 is FYNNEI. Deletions cut 6 bases from V and 5 bases from J, with 16 bases between. The CDR3 spells CASRLAALSTGELFF. For the CDR3, the DNA is TGTGCCAGCAGGCTAGCAGCCCTCTCGACCGGGGAGCTGTTTTTT.

The chain couples TRBV27 to TRBJ2-7, with 11 bases that match TRBD2. The CDR3 is 15 amino acids. Germline V gene data show CDR1 as MNHEY and CDR2 as SMNVEV (reference sequence). The V and J ends lost 6 bases and 1 base, in that order; junction bases with no gene match: 5. The CDR3 sequence is CASSTLAGGSYEQYF. The CDR3 bases are TGTGCCAGCAGCACTCTAGCGGGAGGTTCCTACGAGCAGTACTTC.

V gene TRBV9 combines with J gene TRBJ2-2; D gene uncertain. This CDR3 is built from 17 residues. Germline values: CDR1 SGDLS, CDR2 YYNGEE. V was cut by 2 bases and J by 3 bases, with 17 bases left in between. The CDR3 protein is CASSVWFGEAYTGELFF. CDR3 nucleotide sequence: TGTGCCAGCAGCGTTTGGTTCGGAGAAGCGTACACCGGGGAGCTGTTTTTT.

V gene TRBV23-1 combines with J gene TRBJ2-3, with D possibly being TRBD2 (5 bases). TRBV23-1 belongs to the ORF category, with a function that is uncertain. CDR3 length: 16 amino acids. V was cut by 3 bases and J by 2 bases, with 15 bases left in between. The CDR3 DNA sequence: TGCGCCAGCAGTCAGAGGCGAGGGCACCTCACAGATACGCAGTATTTT. Translation gives CASSQRRGHLTDTQYF.

The chain joins TRBV30 to TRBJ2-7; TRBD2 aligns across 13 bases. CDR3 length: 13 residues. Germline trimming cut 4 bases from V and 8 bases from J; bases unmatched to any gene: 5. In germline, CDR1 is GTSNPN, CDR2 SVGIG (reference sequence). The CDR3 DNA is TGTGCCTGGAATGGACTAGCGGGAGATCAGCAGTACTTC. Amino acids: CAWNGLAGDQQYF.

This chain uses TRBV30 with TRBJ1-2; D is uncertain. V dropped 0 bases and J dropped 1 base, with 6 bases sitting between them. The CDR3 spans 13 residues. Germline CDR1 reads GTSNPN; CDR2 reads SVGIG (reference sequence). The CDR3 protein is CAWSVLLNYGYTF. CDR3 nucleotide sequence: TGTGCCTGGAGTGTACTCCTTAACTATGGCTACACCTTC.

The chain has TRBV2 and TRBJ1-6, with 7 positions matching TRBD1. Trimming took 8 bases from V and 7 from J; bases not matched to a gene: 11. This CDR3 is built from 15 residues. The germline CDR1 and CDR2 sequences are SNHLY and FYNNEI. CDR3: CASERQGPGNSPLHF. CDR3 DNA: TGTGCCAGCGAAAGACAGGGCCCGGGGAATTCACCCCTCCACTTT.

This chain links TRBV24-1 with TRBJ2-5; a weak D match, TRBD1 (5 bases). Germline V gene sequence: CDR1 KGHDR, CDR2 SFDVKD. This CDR3 contains 13 residues. Trimming shortened V by 3 bases and J by 2 bases, and 6 bases separated the two germline ends. The CDR3 coding sequence is TGTGCCACCAGTGATGACAGTCAAGAGACCCAGTACTTC. Amino acid sequence: CATSDDSQETQYF.

This chain uses TRBV4-1 with TRBJ1-6; D gene uncertain. This CDR3 spans 15 amino acids. Between the trimmed V and J ends, which lost 1 base and 6 bases, there was a span of 10 bases. The germline gives CDR1 MGHRA, CDR2 YSYEKL. The CDR3: CASSQGNSPNSPLHF. CDR3 DNA sequence: TGCGCCAGCAGCCAAGGGAACAGCCCTAATTCACCCCTCCACTTT.